The clone carrying this T cell receptor (beta chain) was counted many times. This entry belongs to a study of esophageal squamous cell carcinoma under preoperative chemotherapy. Each CDR3 protein gets one entry after TCRdb re-called the PCR reads with MiXCR. This sample yields fewer than 8,000 distinct CDR3 sequences, of which about a third are seen a single time; 13% to 15% belongs to the top ten. V was trimmed by 1 base and J by 10 bases, leaving 14 bases between them. The CDR3 contains 14 residues. Germline V gene lookup returns CDR1 SGHVS and CDR2 FQNEAQ. Time point given: before preoperative PTX-NDP chemotherapy.

The clonotype was recovered from a human donor with esophageal squamous cell carcinoma. The donor label of this sample is uncertain. This sample was taken from a patient given preoperative chemotherapy. The chain couples TRBV7-8 to TRBJ2-1; no clear D. For the CDR3, the DNA is TGTGCCAGCAGCTTAGAGCCAAGCTCCTACGAGCAGTTCTTC. This codes for CASSLEPSSYEQFF.